The next 32 T cell receptor beta chains were all read from a single sample in a study of blood T cell repertoires in COVID-19. Only in-frame clones appear in the TCRdb table, and some are missing; sequencing was by immunoSEQ multiplex PCR. The table lists approximately 20,000 clones, around 91% of them singletons. The sample was peripheral blood. The receptors were sampled from a human donor in a cohort sampled during active COVID-19.

V usage is TRBV4-3 and J usage is TRBJ2-5; 10 nucleotides agree with TRBD2. Germline CDR1 and CDR2: LGHNA and YSLEER. CDR3 length: 15 residues. V gave up 1 base and J gave up 3 bases; unmatched junction bases: 2. The CDR3 protein is CASSQGLAGKETQYF. CDR3 in DNA: TGCGCCAGCAGCCAAGGACTAGCGGGTAAAGAGACCCAGTACTTC.

This sequence joins TRBV6-5 and TRBJ2-7; 7 bases line up with TRBD1. The germline gives CDR1 MNHEY, CDR2 SVGAGI. J gave up 6 bases and V 6 bases, and 8 bases lay outside the gene matches. This CDR3 has 13 amino acids. Written as DNA, the CDR3 is TGTGCCAGCAGCGGACGGGACAGAAGCGAGCAGTACTTC. Amino acid sequence: CASSGRDRSEQYF.

The genes are TRBV4-3 and TRBJ2-3, with 15 nucleotides matching TRBD2. CDR1 is LGHNA and CDR2 is YSLEER in the germline V gene. The length of the CDR3 is 17 residues. Unmatched junction bases numbered 8, after V lost 6 bases and J lost 4 bases. The CDR3 loop reads CASSAGLAGGPADTQYF. CDR3 bases: TGCGCCAGCAGTGCGGGACTAGCGGGGGGCCCGGCAGATACGCAGTATTTT.

V gene TRBV29-1 combines with J gene TRBJ2-7; the D is unclear. From germline, CDR1 is SQVTM and CDR2 ANQGSEA. The V and J ends lost 5 bases and 0 bases respectively, with 8 bases between them. The CDR3 consists of 12 residues. CDR3 amino acids: CSVRRSSYEQYF. For the CDR3, the DNA is TGCAGCGTTCGTCGGAGCTCCTACGAGCAGTACTTC.

The chain uses TRBV11-2 and TRBJ1-2, with unresolved D. V was clipped by 3 bases and J by 4 bases, with 12 bases between them. CDR3 length: 14 amino acids. Per the germline V gene, CDR1 is SGHAT and CDR2 is FQNNGV. This chain's CDR3 is CASSLSSGGYGYTF. CDR3 nucleotides: TGTGCCAGCAGCTTGTCATCGGGAGGCTATGGCTACACCTTC.

The DNA for the CDR3 is TGTGCCAGCGGAGGGAGCTATGGCTACACCTTC. This encodes CASGGSYGYTF. The chain recombines TRBV7-9 with TRBJ1-2; no clear D gene. Deletions cut 8 bases from V and 4 bases from J, with 8 bases between. The CDR3 length is 11 residues. CDR1 is SEHNR and CDR2 is FQNEAQ in the germline V gene (reference sequence).

The chain joins TRBV7-9 to TRBJ2-1, with TRBD2 as a possible D gene (6 bases). The germline gives CDR1 SEHNR, CDR2 FQNEAQ (reference sequence). The CDR3 totals 13 residues. Trimming removed 5 bases from V and 9 bases from J, with 14 bases in between. The CDR3 DNA is TGTGCCAGCAGCCCCCAACGGGGGACTGAGCAGTTCTTC. It codes for CASSPQRGTEQFF. Combining the CDR3 with reference TRBV7-9 and TRBJ2-1 gives the whole variable domain DTGVSQNPRHKITKRGQNVTFRCDPISEHNRLYWYRQTLGQGPEFLTYFQNEAQLEKSRLLSDRFSAERPKGSFSTLEIQRTEQGDSAMYLCASSPQRGTEQFFGPGTRLTVL.

The J gene is TRBJ2-2, the V gene TRBV6-2 or TRBV6-3, with TRBD2 identical over 11 bases. This CDR3 is 14 amino acids long. V dropped 5 bases and J dropped 5; count of bases not matched to a gene: 1. In germline, CDR1 is MNHEY, CDR2 SVGEGT. This chain's CDR3 is CASSRTSGTGELFF. Here the CDR3 DNA reads TGTGCCAGCAGTCGGACTAGCGGGACCGGGGAGCTGTTTTTT.

The V call is TRBV3-1 (or the pseudogene TRBV3-2), the J call TRBJ1-4; TRBD1 matches 8 bases. V shed 2 bases and J 7 bases; nucleotides not matched to a gene: 3. The CDR3 spans 14 residues. In germline, CDR1 is LGHDT, CDR2 YNNKEL (reference sequence). CDR3 loop: CASSQQGAGEKLFF. CDR3 sequence (DNA): TGTGCCAGCAGCCAACAGGGGGCCGGTGAAAAACTGTTTTTT.

V is TRBV5-1 and J is TRBJ1-1, with D unclear. V was clipped by 2 bases and J by 2 bases, with 7 bases between them. The germline CDR1 and CDR2 sequences are SGHRS and YFSETQ. This CDR3 has 13 amino acids. The CDR3 spells CASSFNRNTEAFF. The CDR3 DNA sequence: TGCGCCAGCAGCTTTAACAGAAACACTGAAGCTTTCTTT.

The V call is TRBV5-4, the J call TRBJ2-1; 8 bases fit TRBD1. V was pared by 4 bases and J by 5 bases, with 2 bases of the junction left unmatched. Germline CDR1 reads SGHNT; CDR2 reads YYREEE (reference sequence). The CDR3 extends over 13 amino acids. The DNA for the CDR3 is TGTGCCAGCAGCCTGGGACAGGACAATGAGCAGTTCTTC. It specifies CASSLGQDNEQFF.

This clone was observed a few times. The rearrangement joins TRBV5-1 to TRBJ1-5, with 7 bases identical to TRBD1. The CDR3 extends over 16 amino acids. J gave up 3 bases and V 4 bases, and 10 bases lay outside the gene matches. Germline CDR1 reads SGHRS; CDR2 reads YFSETQ. The CDR3 reads CASSPGGTEPNQPQHF. The DNA for the CDR3 is TGCGCCAGCAGCCCGGGGGGGACAGAACCCAATCAGCCCCAGCATTTT. Full variable domain (outside the CDR3, taken from reference TRBV5-1 and TRBJ1-5): KAGVTQTPRYLIKTRGQQVTLSCSPISGHRSVSWYQQTPGQGLQFLFEYFSETQRNKGNFPGRFSGRQFSNSRSEMNVSTLELGDSALYLCASSPGGTEPNQPQHFGDGTRLSIL.

The V call is TRBV19, the J call TRBJ1-2; TRBD1 aligns across 9 bases. The CDR3 length is 13 residues. V dropped 5 bases and J dropped 5; count of bases not matched to a gene: 3. Per the germline V gene, CDR1 is LNHDA and CDR2 is SQIVND (reference sequence). The CDR3 spells CASSAQGAYGYTF. CDR3 DNA: TGTGCCAGTAGTGCACAGGGGGCTTATGGCTACACCTTC.

V is TRBV7-6 and J is TRBJ2-7, with 10 bases that match TRBD2. The CDR3 is made up of 16 amino acids. V dropped 2 bases and J dropped 3; count of bases not matched to a gene: 7. Germline loops: CDR1 SGHVS, CDR2 FNYEAQ. The CDR3 DNA sequence: TGTGCCAGCAGCTTAAGGCCACTAGCGGGAATCTACGAGCAGTACTTC. It is translated as CASSLRPLAGIYEQYF. The full variable domain, completed using reference TRBV7-6 and TRBJ2-7, is GAGVSQSPRYKVTKRGQDVALRCDPISGHVSLYWYRQALGQGPEFLTYFNYEAQQDKSGLPNDRFSAERPEGSISTLTIQRTEQRDSAMYRCASSLRPLAGIYEQYFGPGTRLTVT.

This clone was recorded only once. The chain is built from TRBV7-8 and TRBJ2-1; no reliable D call. V was pared by 5 bases and J by 10 bases, with 9 bases between. This CDR3 is 11 amino acids long. Germline CDR1 reads SGHVS; CDR2 reads FQNEAQ. CDR3 sequence (DNA): TGTGCCAGCAGCCCCCTCAGGGAGCAGTTCTTC. It specifies CASSPLREQFF.

This clone was observed a single time. The rearrangement uses TRBV6-2 or TRBV6-3 and TRBJ1-2, with 7 bases fitting TRBD1. The CDR3 runs to 12 residues. V lost 2 bases to trimming and J lost 7 bases; unmatched junction nucleotides: 1. CDR1 and CDR2 from the germline V gene are MNHEY and SVGEGT. The CDR3 loop reads CASSYRGLGYTF. The CDR3 nucleotides are TGTGCCAGCAGTTACAGGGGGCTTGGCTACACCTTC.

V gene TRBV2 combines with J gene TRBJ2-2, with 7 bases lining up with TRBD1. This CDR3 comprises 14 residues. The trim removed 4 bases at V and 6 bases at J, leaving 5 bases unmatched. Germline assignment: CDR1 SNHLY and CDR2 FYNNEI. The DNA of the CDR3 is TGTGCCAGCAGTGCCAGGGGGATCGCCGGGGAGCTGTTTTTT. This gives the protein CASSARGIAGELFF. Based on the CDR3 plus reference TRBV2 and TRBJ2-2, the full variable domain is EPEVTQTPSHQVTQMGQEVILRCVPISNHLYFYWYRQILGQKVEFLVSFYNNEISEKSEIFDDQFSVERPDGSNFTLKIRSTKLEDSAMYFCASSARGIAGELFFGEGSRLTVL.

The CDR3 sequence is CASSFRQGWYEQYF. The CDR3 nucleotides read TGTGCCAGCAGCTTCAGACAGGGATGGTACGAGCAGTACTTC. This chain links TRBV7-2 with TRBJ2-7; 7 bases are a match to TRBD1. The CDR3 covers 14 residues. Looked up from germline, CDR1 is SGHTA and CDR2 is FQGNSA. V was clipped by 3 bases and J by 4 bases; unmatched bases: 6.

The chain is built from TRBV27 and TRBJ2-6, with TRBD2 matching over 10 bases. Germline V gives CDR1 MNHEY, CDR2 SMNVEV (reference sequence). CDR3 length equals 16 residues. The V gene end was trimmed by 6 bases and the J gene end by 8 bases; junction bases not matched to a gene: 10. Here the CDR3 DNA reads TGTGCCAGCAGCAAGACTAGCGGGCAAGGGACCAACGTCCTGACTTTC. As protein: CASSKTSGQGTNVLTF. Together with reference TRBV27 and TRBJ2-6, the CDR3 gives the full variable domain: EAQVTQNPRYLITVTGKKLTVTCSQNMNHEYMSWYRQDPGLGLRQIYYSMNVEVTDKGDVPEGYKVSRKEKRNFPLILESPSPNQTSLYFCASSKTSGQGTNVLTFGAGSRLTVL.

In this sample, this clone turned up a few times. The CDR3: CASSQDLSSGETQYF. DNA for the CDR3: TGCGCCAGCAGCCAAGATTTGTCTAGTGGAGAGACCCAGTACTTC. This chain joins TRBV4-3 and TRBJ2-5; D is uncertain. Per the germline V gene, CDR1 is LGHNA and CDR2 is YSLEER. The CDR3 is 15 amino acids. The ends were cut back, 0 bases at V and 4 bases at J, with 12 bases in the middle.

This chain connects TRBV19 to TRBJ2-3, with D possibly being TRBD2 (6 bases). Deletions cut 3 bases from V and 2 bases from J, with 9 bases between. This CDR3 spans 14 amino acids. CDR1 is LNHDA and CDR2 is SQIVND in the germline V gene (reference sequence). The CDR3 spells CASSMGLHTDTQYF. For the CDR3, the DNA is TGTGCCAGTAGTATGGGACTCCACACAGATACGCAGTATTTT.

CDR3 amino acids: CASSLRGRHEQYF. In nucleotides, the CDR3 is TGTGCCAGCAGCCTTCGAGGTCGGCACGAGCAGTACTTC. The gene calls are TRBV11-3 and TRBJ2-7; D is uncertain. V shed 5 bases and J shed 5 bases, with 13 bases lying between them. The CDR3 covers 13 residues. Germline V gene sequence: CDR1 SGHNT, CDR2 YENEEA.

This clone was counted only a few times. The chain links TRBV4-2 to TRBJ2-7; D not resolved. The CDR3 has 14 residues. Germline CDR1 and CDR2: LGHNA and YNFKEQ. V gave up 0 bases and J gave up 9 bases, with 15 bases separating them. The CDR3 DNA reads TGTGCCAGCAGCCAAGATTACAGCCTCGGCGCGCAGTACTTC. This codes for CASSQDYSLGAQYF.

The V gene is TRBV4-2, the J gene TRBJ2-6; tentative D call: TRBD2 (5 bases). This CDR3 comprises 15 residues. CDR1 is LGHNA, CDR2 YNFKEQ, per germline. Trimming stripped 0 bases from V and 3 bases from J, with 6 bases between. CDR3: CASSQERDGANVLTF. Written as DNA, the CDR3 is TGTGCCAGCAGCCAAGAGAGGGATGGGGCCAACGTCCTGACTTTC.

The rearrangement links TRBV5-1 to TRBJ2-7; 9 bases map to TRBD1. Trimming cost V 4 bases and J 6 bases; bases outside gene matches: 8. The CDR3 spans 14 residues. Germline V gene data show CDR1 as SGHRS and CDR2 as YFSETQ. CDR3 sequence reads: CASSPGTGPIEQYF. The DNA for the CDR3 is TGCGCCAGCAGCCCTGGGACAGGGCCCATCGAGCAGTACTTC.

V and J are TRBV18 and TRBJ1-2; a weak D match, TRBD1 (5 bases). The V gene lost 3 bases and the J gene lost 1 base, with 12 bases spanning the gap. The CDR3 consists of 15 residues. Germline loops: CDR1 KGHSH, CDR2 LQKENI. The CDR3 sequence is CASSPGGTYNYGYTF. The CDR3 nucleotides are TGTGCCAGCTCACCGGGCGGGACCTATAACTATGGCTACACCTTC.

This clone was counted between two and nine times. The V and J genes are TRBV5-1 and TRBJ1-2; 8 bases align to TRBD1. CDR1 is SGHRS and CDR2 is YFSETQ in the germline V gene. The CDR3 spans 16 residues. Germline trimming cut 4 bases from V and 4 bases from J; bases unmatched to any gene: 12. The CDR3 DNA reads TGCGCCAGCAGCCCTGGGGGCGACAGGGGCTCCTATGGCTACACCTTC. This sequence encodes CASSPGGDRGSYGYTF.

The chain uses TRBV2 and TRBJ2-7; TRBD2 agrees at 10 bases. From germline, CDR1 is SNHLY and CDR2 FYNNEI. V shed 6 bases, J shed 6 bases, and the junction held 11 bases outside the gene matches. This CDR3 contains 15 residues. This CDR3 reads CASSLAGEGSREQYF. CDR3 in DNA: TGTGCCAGCAGCCTAGCGGGAGAGGGCAGCCGCGAGCAGTACTTC.

The chain joins TRBV4-1 to TRBJ1-2, with a tentative D call TRBD1 (5 bases). The V end was cut by 0 bases, the J end by 9 bases, with 14 bases between. This CDR3 is 14 amino acids long. Looked up from germline, CDR1 is MGHRA and CDR2 is YSYEKL. CDR3 residues: CASSQDLFTGSYTF. The CDR3 bases are TGCGCCAGCAGCCAAGATTTGTTTACAGGAAGCTACACCTTC.

V gene TRBV5-1 combines with J gene TRBJ1-2, with TRBD1 as a possible D gene (6 bases). V lost 0 bases, J lost 5 bases, and 8 bases lay in between. There are 13 residues in the CDR3. In germline, CDR1 is SGHRS, CDR2 YFSETQ. Written as DNA, the CDR3 is TGCGCCAGCAGCTTGGTAACAGGGTATGGCTACACCTTC. Its protein is CASSLVTGYGYTF.

This rearrangement joins TRBV6-5 to TRBJ1-1; tentative D call: TRBD1 (5 bases). CDR1 MNHEY and CDR2 SVGAGI come from the germline V gene. Trimming removed 5 bases at V and 4 bases at J, with 8 bases between. The CDR3 runs to 12 residues. CDR3 sequence reads: CASSRGPTEAFF. Written as DNA, the CDR3 is TGTGCCAGCAGTAGGGGTCCCACTGAAGCTTTCTTT.

The genes are TRBV7-9 and TRBJ2-3; possible D gene TRBD1, 5 bases. From germline, CDR1 is SEHNR and CDR2 FQNEAQ (reference sequence). V was cut by 5 bases and J by 2 bases, with 14 bases left in between. The CDR3 has 15 residues. CDR3 amino acids: CASSPKIRVTDTQYF. The CDR3 DNA sequence: TGTGCCAGCAGCCCGAAGATCAGGGTCACAGATACGCAGTATTTT.